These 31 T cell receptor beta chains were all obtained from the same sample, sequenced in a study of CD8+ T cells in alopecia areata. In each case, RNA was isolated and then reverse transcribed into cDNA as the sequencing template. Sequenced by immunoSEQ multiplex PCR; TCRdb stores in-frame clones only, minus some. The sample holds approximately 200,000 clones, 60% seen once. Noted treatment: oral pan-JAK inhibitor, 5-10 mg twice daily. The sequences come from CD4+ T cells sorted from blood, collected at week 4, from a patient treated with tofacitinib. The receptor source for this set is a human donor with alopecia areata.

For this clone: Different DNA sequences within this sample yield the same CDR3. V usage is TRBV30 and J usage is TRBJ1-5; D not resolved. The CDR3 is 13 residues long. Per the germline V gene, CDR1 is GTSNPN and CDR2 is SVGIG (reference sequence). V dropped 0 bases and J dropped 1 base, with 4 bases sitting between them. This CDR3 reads CAWSVGSNQPQHF. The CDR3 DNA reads TGTGCCTGGAGTGTAGGGAGCAATCAGCCCCAGCATTTT.

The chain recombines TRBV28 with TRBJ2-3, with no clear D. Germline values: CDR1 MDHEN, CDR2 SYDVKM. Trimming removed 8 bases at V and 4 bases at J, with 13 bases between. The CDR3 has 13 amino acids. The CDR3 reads CASLLFGADTQYF. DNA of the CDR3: TGTGCCAGCCTCTTGTTCGGAGCAGATACGCAGTATTTT. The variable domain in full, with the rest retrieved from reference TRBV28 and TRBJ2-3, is DVKVTQSSRYLVKRTGEKVFLECVQDMDHENMFWYRQDPGLGLRLIYFSYDVKMKEKGDIPEGYSVSREKKERFSLILESASTNQTSMYLCASLLFGADTQYFGPGTRLTVL.

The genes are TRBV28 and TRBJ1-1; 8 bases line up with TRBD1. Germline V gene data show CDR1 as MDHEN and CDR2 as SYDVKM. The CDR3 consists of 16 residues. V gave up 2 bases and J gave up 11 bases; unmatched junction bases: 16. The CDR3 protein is CASSLETDRVGVMAFF. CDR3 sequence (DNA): TGTGCCAGCAGTTTAGAAACGGACAGGGTGGGAGTTATGGCTTTCTTT.

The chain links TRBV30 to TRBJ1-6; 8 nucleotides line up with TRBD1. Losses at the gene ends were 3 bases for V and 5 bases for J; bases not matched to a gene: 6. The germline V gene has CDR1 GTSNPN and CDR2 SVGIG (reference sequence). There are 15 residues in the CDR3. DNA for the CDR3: TGTGCCTGGAGACTCCCGGGACAGGATAATTCACCCCTCCACTTT. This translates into CAWRLPGQDNSPLHF.

CDR3 in DNA: TGTGCCTGGACGCAGGATAGCAATCAGCCCCAGCATTTT. It encodes CAWTQDSNQPQHF. The rearrangement links TRBV30 to TRBJ1-5, with D unresolved. The V end was cut by 4 bases, the J end by 0 bases, with 7 bases between. The CDR3 totals 13 residues. Germline V gene data show CDR1 as GTSNPN and CDR2 as SVGIG (reference sequence).

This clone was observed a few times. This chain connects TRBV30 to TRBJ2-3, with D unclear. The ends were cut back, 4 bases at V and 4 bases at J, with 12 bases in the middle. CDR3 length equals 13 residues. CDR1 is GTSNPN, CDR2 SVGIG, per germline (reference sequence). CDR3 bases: TGTGCCTGGAATTTCGGAACGGCAGATACGCAGTATTTT. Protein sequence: CAWNFGTADTQYF.

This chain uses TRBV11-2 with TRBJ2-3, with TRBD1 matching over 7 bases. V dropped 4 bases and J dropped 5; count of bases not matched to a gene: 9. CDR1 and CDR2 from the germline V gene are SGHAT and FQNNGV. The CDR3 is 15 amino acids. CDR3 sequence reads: CASSSIQGREDTQYF. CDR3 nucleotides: TGTGCCAGCAGCTCGATACAGGGGAGAGAAGATACGCAGTATTTT.

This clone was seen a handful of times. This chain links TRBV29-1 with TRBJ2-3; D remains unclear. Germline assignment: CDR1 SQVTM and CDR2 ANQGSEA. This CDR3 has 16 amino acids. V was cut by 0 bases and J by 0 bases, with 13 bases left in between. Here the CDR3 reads CSVEEARRASTDTQYF. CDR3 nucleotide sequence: TGCAGCGTTGAAGAAGCCCGAAGGGCTAGCACAGATACGCAGTATTTT.

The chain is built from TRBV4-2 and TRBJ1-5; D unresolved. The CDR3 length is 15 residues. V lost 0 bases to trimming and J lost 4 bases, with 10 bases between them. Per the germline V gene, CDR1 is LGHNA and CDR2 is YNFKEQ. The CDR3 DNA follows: TGTGCCAGCAGCCAAGAAGGCGGGCAGAATCAGCCCCAGCATTTT. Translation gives CASSQEGGQNQPQHF.

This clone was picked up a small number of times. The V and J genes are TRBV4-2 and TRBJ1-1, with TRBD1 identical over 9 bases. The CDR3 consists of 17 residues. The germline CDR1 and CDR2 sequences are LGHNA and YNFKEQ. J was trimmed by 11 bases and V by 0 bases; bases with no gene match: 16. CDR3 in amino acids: CASSQDLPGQGGSSAFF. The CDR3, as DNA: TGTGCCAGCAGCCAAGACCTGCCGGGACAGGGTGGGTCTTCGGCTTTCTTT.

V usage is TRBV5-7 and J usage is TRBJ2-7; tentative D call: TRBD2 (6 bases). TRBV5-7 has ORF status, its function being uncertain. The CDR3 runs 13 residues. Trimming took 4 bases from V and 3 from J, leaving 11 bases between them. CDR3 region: CASSDTRGYEQYF. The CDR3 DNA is TGTGCCAGCAGCGATACGCGGGGCTACGAGCAGTACTTC.

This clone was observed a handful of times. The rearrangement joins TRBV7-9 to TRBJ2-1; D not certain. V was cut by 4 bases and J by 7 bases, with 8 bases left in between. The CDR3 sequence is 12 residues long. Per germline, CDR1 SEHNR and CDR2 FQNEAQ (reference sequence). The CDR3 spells CASSYKDNEQFF. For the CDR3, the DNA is TGTGCCAGCAGCTACAAAGATAATGAGCAGTTCTTC. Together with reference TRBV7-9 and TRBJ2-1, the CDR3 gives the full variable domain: DTGVSQNPRHKITKRGQNVTFRCDPISEHNRLYWYRQTLGQGPEFLTYFQNEAQLEKSRLLSDRFSAERPKGSFSTLEIQRTEQGDSAMYLCASSYKDNEQFFGPGTRLTVL.

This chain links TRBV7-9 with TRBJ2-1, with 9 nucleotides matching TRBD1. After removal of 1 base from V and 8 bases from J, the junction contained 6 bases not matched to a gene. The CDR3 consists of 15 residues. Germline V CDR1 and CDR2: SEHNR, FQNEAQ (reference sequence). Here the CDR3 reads CASSLEGTGSHEQFF. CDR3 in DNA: TGTGCCAGCAGCTTAGAAGGGACAGGGAGTCATGAGCAGTTCTTC. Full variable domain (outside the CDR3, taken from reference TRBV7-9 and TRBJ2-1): DTGVSQNPRHKITKRGQNVTFRCDPISEHNRLYWYRQTLGQGPEFLTYFQNEAQLEKSRLLSDRFSAERPKGSFSTLEIQRTEQGDSAMYLCASSLEGTGSHEQFFGPGTRLTVL.

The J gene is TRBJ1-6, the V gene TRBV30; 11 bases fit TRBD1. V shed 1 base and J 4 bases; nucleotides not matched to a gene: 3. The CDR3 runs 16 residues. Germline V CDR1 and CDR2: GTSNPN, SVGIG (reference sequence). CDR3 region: CAWSGTGGAYNSPLHF. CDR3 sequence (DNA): TGTGCCTGGAGTGGGACAGGGGGCGCGTATAATTCACCCCTCCACTTT. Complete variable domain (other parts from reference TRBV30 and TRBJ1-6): SQTIHQWPATLVQPVGSPLSLECTVEGTSNPNLYWYRQAAGRGLQLLFYSVGIGQISSEVPQNLSASRPQDRQFILSSKKLLLSDSGFYLCAWSGTGGAYNSPLHFGNGTRLTVT.

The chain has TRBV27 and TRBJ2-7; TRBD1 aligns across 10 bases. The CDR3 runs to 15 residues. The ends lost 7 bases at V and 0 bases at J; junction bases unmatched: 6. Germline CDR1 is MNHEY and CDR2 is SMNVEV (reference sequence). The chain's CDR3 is CASKTGQGSSYEQYF. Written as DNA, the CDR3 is TGTGCCAGCAAAACGGGACAGGGGAGCTCCTACGAGCAGTACTTC.

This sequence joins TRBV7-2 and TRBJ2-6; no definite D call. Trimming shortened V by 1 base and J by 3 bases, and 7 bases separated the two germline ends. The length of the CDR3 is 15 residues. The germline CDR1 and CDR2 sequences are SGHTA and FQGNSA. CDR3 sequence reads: CASSLVPGGANVLTF. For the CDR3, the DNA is TGTGCCAGCAGCTTAGTGCCAGGTGGGGCCAACGTCCTGACTTTC.

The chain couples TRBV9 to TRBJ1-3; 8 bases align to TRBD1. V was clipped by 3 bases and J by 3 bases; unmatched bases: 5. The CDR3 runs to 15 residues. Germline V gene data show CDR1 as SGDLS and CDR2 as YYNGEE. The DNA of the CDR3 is TGTGCCAGCAGCGCGTCTGGACAGGGTGGAAACACCATATATTTT. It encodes CASSASGQGGNTIYF.

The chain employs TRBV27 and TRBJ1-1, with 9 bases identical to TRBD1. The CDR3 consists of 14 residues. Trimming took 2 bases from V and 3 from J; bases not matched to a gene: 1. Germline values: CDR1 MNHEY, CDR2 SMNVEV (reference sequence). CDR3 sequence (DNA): TGTGCCAGCAGTTTAAGGGACAGGGACACTGAAGCTTTCTTT. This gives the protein CASSLRDRDTEAFF.

DNA for the CDR3: TGTGCCAGCAGTGCCCAGGGGGCTGGAGATACGCAGTATTTT. It encodes CASSAQGAGDTQYF. This rearrangement joins TRBV6-5 to TRBJ2-3, with 8 bases identical to TRBD1. Germline V gene sequence: CDR1 MNHEY, CDR2 SVGAGI. Trimming at V came to 5 bases and at J to 5 bases, leaving 6 bases not matched to a gene. This CDR3 contains 14 residues.

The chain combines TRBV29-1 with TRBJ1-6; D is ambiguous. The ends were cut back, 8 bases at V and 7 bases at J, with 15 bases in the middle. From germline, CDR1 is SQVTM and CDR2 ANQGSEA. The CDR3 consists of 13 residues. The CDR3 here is CSIMDGRNSPLHF. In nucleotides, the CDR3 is TGCAGCATCATGGACGGACGGAATTCACCCCTCCACTTT.

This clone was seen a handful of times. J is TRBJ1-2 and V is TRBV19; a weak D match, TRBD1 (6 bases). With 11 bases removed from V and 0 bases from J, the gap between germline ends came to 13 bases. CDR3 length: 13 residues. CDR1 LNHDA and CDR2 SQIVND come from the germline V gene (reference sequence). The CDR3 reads CAGRGPPNYGYTF. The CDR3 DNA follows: TGTGCCGGCAGGGGACCTCCTAACTATGGCTACACCTTC.

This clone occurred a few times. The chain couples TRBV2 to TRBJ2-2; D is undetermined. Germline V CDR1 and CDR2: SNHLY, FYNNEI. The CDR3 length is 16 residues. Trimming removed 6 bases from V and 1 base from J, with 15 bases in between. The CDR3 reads CASSARALQNTGELFF. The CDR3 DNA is TGTGCCAGCAGCGCACGGGCGCTTCAGAACACCGGGGAGCTGTTTTTT.

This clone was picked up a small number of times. The CDR3 region has the DNA TGCGCCAGCAGCCAGACTAGCGGGGGAGAGACCCAGTACTTC. This codes for CASSQTSGGETQYF. The chain joins TRBV5-1 to TRBJ2-5; 12 bases line up with TRBD2. V lost 4 bases to trimming and J lost 4 bases; unmatched junction nucleotides: 2. There are 14 residues in the CDR3. Germline CDR1 reads SGHRS; CDR2 reads YFSETQ.

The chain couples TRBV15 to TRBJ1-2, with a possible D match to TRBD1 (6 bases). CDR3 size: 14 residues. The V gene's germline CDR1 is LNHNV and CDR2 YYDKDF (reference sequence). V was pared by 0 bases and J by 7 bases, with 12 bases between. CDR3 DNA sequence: TGTGCCACCAGCAGAGATCTGGGGGCAGGTGGCTACACCTTC. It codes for CATSRDLGAGGYTF.

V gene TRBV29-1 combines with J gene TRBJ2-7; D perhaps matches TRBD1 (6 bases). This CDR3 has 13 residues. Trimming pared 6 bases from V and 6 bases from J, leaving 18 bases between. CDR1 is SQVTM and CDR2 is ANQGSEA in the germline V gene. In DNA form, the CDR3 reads TGCAGCGTCGATCCGGGACAAAGCTTCGAGCAGTACTTC. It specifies CSVDPGQSFEQYF.

The CDR3 DNA sequence: TGCAGCGTTGTAAAGGGGGCGAACGAGCAGTACTTC. Translated, it gives CSVVKGANEQYF. The rearrangement links TRBV29-1 to TRBJ2-7, with 7 bases lining up with TRBD1. Per germline, CDR1 SQVTM and CDR2 ANQGSEA. The CDR3 consists of 12 residues. V shed 4 bases, J shed 5 bases, and the junction held 5 bases outside the gene matches.

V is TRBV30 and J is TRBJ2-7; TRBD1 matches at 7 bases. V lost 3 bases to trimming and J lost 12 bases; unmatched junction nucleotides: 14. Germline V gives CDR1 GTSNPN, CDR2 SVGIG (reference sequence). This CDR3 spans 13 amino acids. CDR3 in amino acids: CAWRSPGQRAWYF. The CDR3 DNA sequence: TGTGCCTGGAGGTCACCGGGACAGAGGGCGTGGTACTTC.

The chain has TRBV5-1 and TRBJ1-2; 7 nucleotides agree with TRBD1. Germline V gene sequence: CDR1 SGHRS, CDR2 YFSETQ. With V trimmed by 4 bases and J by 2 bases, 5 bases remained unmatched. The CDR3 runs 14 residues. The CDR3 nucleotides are TGCGCCAGCAGCACCCCGACAGGGAACTATGGCTACACCTTC. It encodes CASSTPTGNYGYTF.

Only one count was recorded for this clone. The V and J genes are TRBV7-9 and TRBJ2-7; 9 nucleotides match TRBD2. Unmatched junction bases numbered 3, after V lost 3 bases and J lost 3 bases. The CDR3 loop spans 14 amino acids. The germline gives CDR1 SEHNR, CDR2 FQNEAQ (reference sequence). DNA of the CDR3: TGTGCCAGCAGCTTGGCTAGCGGGGTCTACGAGCAGTACTTC. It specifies CASSLASGVYEQYF.

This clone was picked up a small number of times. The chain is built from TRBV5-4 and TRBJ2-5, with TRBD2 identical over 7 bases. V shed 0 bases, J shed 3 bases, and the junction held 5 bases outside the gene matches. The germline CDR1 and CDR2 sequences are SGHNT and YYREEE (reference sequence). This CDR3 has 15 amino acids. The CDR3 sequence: CASSLESSGKETQYF. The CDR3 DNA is TGTGCCAGCAGCTTGGAGTCTAGCGGAAAAGAGACCCAGTACTTC.

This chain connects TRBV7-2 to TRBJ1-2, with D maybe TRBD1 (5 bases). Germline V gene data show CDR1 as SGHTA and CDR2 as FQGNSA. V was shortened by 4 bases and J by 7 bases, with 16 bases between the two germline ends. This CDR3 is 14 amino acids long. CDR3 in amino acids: CASSSDQGRGGYTF. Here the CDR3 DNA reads TGTGCCAGCAGCTCAGACCAGGGCCGGGGTGGCTACACCTTC.